These T cell receptor beta chains were read from a single sample in a study of blood T cells in healthy people across ages. Via MiXCR, TCRdb re-called the 5' RACE reads, giving one row per CDR3 protein. The table includes fewer than 800,000 distinct CDR3 sequences, about 34% detected once. The specimen was blood. Receptors originate from a woman older than 75 in good health. The CDR3 runs from the conserved cysteine through the conserved F or W. The order of the fields is V gene, clone size, J gene, D gene, CDR3 protein, CDR3 DNA. D genes are given only for firm matches. Size values are once, few and many counts, or a class for expanded clones, and some rows have none.

TRBV5-1	few	TRBJ1-1	TRBD1	CASSLSRDRAQAFF	TGCGCCAGCAGCTTGTCCCGGGACAGGGCCCAAGCTTTCTTT
TRBV20-1	-	TRBJ1-1	-	CSATTSGVNTEAFF	TGCAGTGCTACTACCTCTGGGGTGAACACTGAAGCTTTCTTT
TRBV6-2/TRBV6-3	many	TRBJ2-7	TRBD1	CASRTGGNEQYF	TGTGCCAGCCGGACAGGGGGGAACGAGCAGTACTTC
TRBV7-3	many	TRBJ1-5	-	CASSSQDPQPQHF	TGTGCCAGCAGCTCACAGGACCCTCAGCCCCAGCATTTT
TRBV6-5	many	TRBJ2-7	TRBD1	CASSYPGQGTKQYF	TGTGCCAGCAGTTACCCGGGACAGGGTACGAAGCAGTACTTC
TRBV19	-	TRBJ2-5	TRBD1	CASSGQGNNEQYF	TGTGCCAGTAGCGGACAGGGGAACAATGAGCAGTACTTC
TRBV7-2	many	TRBJ1-1	-	CASSLQERTEAFF	TGTGCCAGCAGCTTGCAGGAACGCACTGAAGCTTTCTTT
TRBV7-6	many	TRBJ2-3	TRBD2	CASSLGASGGPRTDTQYF	TGTGCCAGCAGCTTAGGGGCTAGCGGGGGCCCAAGAACAGATACGCAGTATTTT
TRBV12-3/TRBV12-4	many	TRBJ1-5	-	CASSTQGQGQPQHF	TGTGCCAGCAGTACGCAGGGTCAGGGTCAGCCCCAGCATTTT
TRBV30	few	TRBJ1-6	-	CAWSVSGTNSPLHF	TGTGCCTGGAGTGTTTCAGGGACCAATTCACCCCTCCACTTT
TRBV9	-	TRBJ2-7	TRBD1	CASGTGTGMYEQYF	TGTGCCAGCGGGACCGGGACAGGGATGTACGAGCAGTACTTC
TRBV7-3	many	TRBJ2-3	TRBD2	CASSSLAGGQDTQYF	TGTGCCAGCAGTTCACTAGCGGGGGGGCAAGATACGCAGTATTTT
TRBV12-3/TRBV12-4	-	TRBJ1-4	TRBD1	CASSLIPAGGDNEKLFF	TGTGCCAGCAGTTTGATTCCGGCAGGGGGAGATAATGAAAAACTGTTTTTT
TRBV20-1	-	TRBJ1-1	-	CSATDMTNTEAFF	TGCAGTGCCACCGATATGACGAACACTGAAGCTTTCTTT
TRBV20-1	many	TRBJ1-1	-	CSAHSSMNTEAFF	TGCAGTGCCCATAGCAGCATGAACACTGAAGCTTTCTTT
TRBV27	many	TRBJ1-5	-	CASSSGVVQPQHF	TGTGCCAGCAGTTCAGGAGTTGTCCAGCCCCAGCATTTT
TRBV30	many	TRBJ2-7	-	CAWSPMGEREQYF	TGTGCCTGGAGCCCGATGGGGGAACGAGAGCAGTACTTC
TRBV5-1	many	TRBJ2-2	-	CASSVLGGSNTGELFF	TGCGCCAGCTCCGTTCTCGGAGGCAGTAACACCGGGGAGCTGTTTTTT
TRBV3-1	many	TRBJ2-5	-	CASRGWSAEETQYF	TGTGCCAGCAGAGGCTGGAGCGCGGAAGAGACCCAGTACTTC
TRBV29-1	few	TRBJ1-1	-	CSVGGSSGTEAFF	TGCAGCGTGGGGGGATCCTCCGGTACTGAAGCTTTCTTT
TRBV7-6	many	TRBJ1-5	TRBD1	CASSLETGGGQPQHF	TGTGCCAGCAGCTTGGAAACAGGGGGCGGTCAGCCCCAGCATTTT
TRBV13	many	TRBJ2-3	TRBD2	CASSLHASGFTDTQYF	TGTGCCAGCAGCTTACACGCTAGCGGGTTCACAGATACGCAGTATTTT